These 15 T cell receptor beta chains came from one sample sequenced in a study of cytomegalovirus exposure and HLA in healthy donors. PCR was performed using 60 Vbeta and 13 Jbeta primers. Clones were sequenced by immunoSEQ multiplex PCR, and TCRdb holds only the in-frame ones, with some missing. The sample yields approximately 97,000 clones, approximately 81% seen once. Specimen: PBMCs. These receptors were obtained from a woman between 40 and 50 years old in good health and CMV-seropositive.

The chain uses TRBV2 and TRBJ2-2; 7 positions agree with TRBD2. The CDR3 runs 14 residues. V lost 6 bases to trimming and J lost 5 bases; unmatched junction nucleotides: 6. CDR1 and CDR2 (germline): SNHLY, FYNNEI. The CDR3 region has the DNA TGTGCCAGCAGCGTGGGGGGGGGTACCGGGGAGCTGTTTTTT. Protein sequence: CASSVGGGTGELFF.

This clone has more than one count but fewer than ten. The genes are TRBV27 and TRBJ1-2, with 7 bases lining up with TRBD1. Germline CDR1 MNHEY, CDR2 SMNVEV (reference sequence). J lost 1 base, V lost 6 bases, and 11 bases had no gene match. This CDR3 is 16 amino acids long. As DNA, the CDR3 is TGTGCCAGCAGGAAACAGGGGTCCTCACTTAACTATGGCTACACCTTC. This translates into CASRKQGSSLNYGYTF.

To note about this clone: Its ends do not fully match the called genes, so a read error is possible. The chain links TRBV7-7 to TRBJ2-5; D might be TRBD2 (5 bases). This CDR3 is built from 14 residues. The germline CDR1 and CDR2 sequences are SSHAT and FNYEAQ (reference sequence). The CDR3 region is CASSSRPGVETQYF. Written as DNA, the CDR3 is TGTGCTAGCAGCTCCCGTCCCGGGGTAGAGACCCAGTACTTC.

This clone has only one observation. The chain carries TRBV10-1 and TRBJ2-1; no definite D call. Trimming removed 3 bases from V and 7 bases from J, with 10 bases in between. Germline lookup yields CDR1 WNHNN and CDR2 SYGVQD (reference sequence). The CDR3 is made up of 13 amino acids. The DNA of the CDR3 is TGCGCCAGCAGTGACGGGTGGCGGAATGAGCAGTTCTTC. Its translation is CASSDGWRNEQFF.

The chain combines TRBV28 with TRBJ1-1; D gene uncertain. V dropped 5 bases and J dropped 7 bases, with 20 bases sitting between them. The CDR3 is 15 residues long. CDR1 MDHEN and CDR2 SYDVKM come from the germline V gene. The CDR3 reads CASSESRIARFEAFF. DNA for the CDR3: TGTGCCAGCAGTGAATCGCGAATTGCTCGGTTTGAAGCTTTCTTT. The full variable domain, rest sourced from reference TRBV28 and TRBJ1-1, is DVKVTQSSRYLVKRTGEKVFLECVQDMDHENMFWYRQDPGLGLRLIYFSYDVKMKEKGDIPEGYSVSREKKERFSLILESASTNQTSMYLCASSESRIARFEAFFGQGTRLTVV.

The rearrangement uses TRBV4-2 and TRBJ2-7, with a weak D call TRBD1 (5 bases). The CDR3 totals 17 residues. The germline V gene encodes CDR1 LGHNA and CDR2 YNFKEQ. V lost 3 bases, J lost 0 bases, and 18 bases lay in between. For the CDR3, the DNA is TGTGCCAGCAGCCAGGCCGGATGGACATCCCACTCCTACGAGCAGTACTTC. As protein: CASSQAGWTSHSYEQYF.

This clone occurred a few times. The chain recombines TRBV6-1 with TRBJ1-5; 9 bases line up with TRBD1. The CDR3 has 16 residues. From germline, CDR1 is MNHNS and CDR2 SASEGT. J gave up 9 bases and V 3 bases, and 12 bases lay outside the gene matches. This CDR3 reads CASSDPGTGRLWPQHF. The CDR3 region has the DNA TGTGCCAGCAGTGACCCCGGGACAGGGCGGTTATGGCCCCAGCATTTT.

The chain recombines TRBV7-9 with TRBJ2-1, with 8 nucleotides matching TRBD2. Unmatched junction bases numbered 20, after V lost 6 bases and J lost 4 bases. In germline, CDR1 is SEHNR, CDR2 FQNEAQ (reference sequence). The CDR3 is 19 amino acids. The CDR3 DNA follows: TGTGCCAGCAGATTAATGACCCCTGGACTAGCATTATGGTACAATGAGCAGTTCTTC. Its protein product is CASRLMTPGLALWYNEQFF.

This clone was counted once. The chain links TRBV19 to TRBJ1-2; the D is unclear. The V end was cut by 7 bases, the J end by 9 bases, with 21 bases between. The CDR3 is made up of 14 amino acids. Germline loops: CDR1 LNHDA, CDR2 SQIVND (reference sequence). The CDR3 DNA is TGTGCCAGTAAGGCGGGCATCGGCGCATATCGCTACACCTTC. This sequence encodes CASKAGIGAYRYTF.

The chain's CDR3 is CASSFDTVSNQPQHF. The CDR3, as DNA: TGTGCCAGTAGTTTCGACACCGTTAGCAATCAGCCCCAGCATTTT. The chain carries TRBV19 and TRBJ1-5; D gene ambiguous. The CDR3 contains 15 residues. Trimming shortened V by 5 bases and J by 0 bases, and 11 bases separated the two germline ends. CDR1 and CDR2 from the germline V gene are LNHDA and SQIVND (reference sequence).

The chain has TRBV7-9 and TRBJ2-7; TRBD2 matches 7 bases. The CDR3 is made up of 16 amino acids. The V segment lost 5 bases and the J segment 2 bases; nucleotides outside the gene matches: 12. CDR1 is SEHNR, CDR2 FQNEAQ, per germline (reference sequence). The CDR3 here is CASSTEWLAVPYEQYF. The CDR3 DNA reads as TGTGCCAGCAGCACAGAGTGGCTAGCGGTCCCCTACGAGCAGTACTTC.

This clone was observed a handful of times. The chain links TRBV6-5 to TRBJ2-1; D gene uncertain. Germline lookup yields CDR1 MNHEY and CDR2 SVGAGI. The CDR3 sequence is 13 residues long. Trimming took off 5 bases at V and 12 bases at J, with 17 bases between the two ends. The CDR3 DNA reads TGTGCCAGCAGTCCTAAGACTTCTCAAGGGCAGTTCTTC. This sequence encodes CASSPKTSQGQFF.

The CDR3 loop reads CAISEQMNTEAFF. CDR3 in DNA: TGTGCCATCAGTGAGCAAATGAACACTGAAGCTTTCTTT. The chain has TRBV10-3 and TRBJ1-1; D gene unclear. The germline V gene encodes CDR1 ENHRY and CDR2 SYGVKD. V was clipped by 2 bases and J by 0 bases, with 4 bases between them. CDR3 length: 13 residues.

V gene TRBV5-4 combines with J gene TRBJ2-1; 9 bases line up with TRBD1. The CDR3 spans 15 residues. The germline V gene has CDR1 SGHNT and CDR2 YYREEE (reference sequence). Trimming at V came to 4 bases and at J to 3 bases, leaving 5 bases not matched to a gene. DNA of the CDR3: TGTGCCAGCAGCATGGACAGGGGAAACTACAATGAGCAGTTCTTC. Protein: CASSMDRGNYNEQFF.

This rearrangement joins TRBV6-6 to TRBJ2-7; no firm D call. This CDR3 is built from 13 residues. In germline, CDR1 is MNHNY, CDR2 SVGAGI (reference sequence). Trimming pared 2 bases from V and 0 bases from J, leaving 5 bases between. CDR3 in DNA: TGTGCCAGCAGTTACGGCAACTCCTACGAGCAGTACTTC. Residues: CASSYGNSYEQYF.